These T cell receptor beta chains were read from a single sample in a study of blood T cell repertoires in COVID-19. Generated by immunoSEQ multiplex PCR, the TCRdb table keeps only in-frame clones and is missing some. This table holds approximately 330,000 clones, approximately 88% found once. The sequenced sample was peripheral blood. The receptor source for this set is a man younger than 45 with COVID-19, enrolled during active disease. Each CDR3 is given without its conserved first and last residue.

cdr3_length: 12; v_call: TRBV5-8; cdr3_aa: ASSLNLAGNEQF
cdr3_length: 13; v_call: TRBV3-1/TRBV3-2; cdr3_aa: ASSSWDRKNEKLF
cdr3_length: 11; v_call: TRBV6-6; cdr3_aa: ASIVQGAGEAF
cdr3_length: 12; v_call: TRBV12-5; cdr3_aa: ASGLGSSLYGYT
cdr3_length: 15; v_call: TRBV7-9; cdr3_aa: ASSSWGLAGNTGELF
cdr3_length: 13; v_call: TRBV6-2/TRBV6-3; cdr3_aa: ASSTTSGGTYEQY
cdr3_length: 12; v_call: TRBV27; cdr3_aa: ASSYRTPNYGYT
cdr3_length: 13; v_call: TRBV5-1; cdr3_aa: ASSLDRGLNQPQH
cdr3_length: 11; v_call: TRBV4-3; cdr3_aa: ASSQEGSNEQF
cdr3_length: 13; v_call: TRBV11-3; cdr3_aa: ASSPDRVNTDTQY
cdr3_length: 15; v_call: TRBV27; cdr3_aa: ASSLGRDSIHNYGYT
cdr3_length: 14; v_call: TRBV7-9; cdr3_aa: ASSSISGVSTDTQY
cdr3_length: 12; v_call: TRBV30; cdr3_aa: AWNFGTGYYEQY
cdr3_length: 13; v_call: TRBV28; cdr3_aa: ASSPPGTSAGEQY
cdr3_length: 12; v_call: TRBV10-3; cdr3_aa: AISPQGNLPEAF
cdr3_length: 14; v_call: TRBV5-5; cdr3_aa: ASSQGLAGGQETQY
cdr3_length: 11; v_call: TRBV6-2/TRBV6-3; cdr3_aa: ASSSTTNQPQH
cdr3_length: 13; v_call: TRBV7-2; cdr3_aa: ASSSHWGLYNEQF
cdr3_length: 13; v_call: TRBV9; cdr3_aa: ASSKGTGGWDEQF
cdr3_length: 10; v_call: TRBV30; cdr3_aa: AWGRLQETQY
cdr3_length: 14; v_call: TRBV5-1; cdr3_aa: ASREVAGAFTDTQY
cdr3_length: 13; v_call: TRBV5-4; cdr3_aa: ASSFSFQGGDEQF
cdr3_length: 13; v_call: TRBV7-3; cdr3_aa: ASGYRGDRGETQY
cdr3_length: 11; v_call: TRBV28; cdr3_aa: ASETSGDYEQY
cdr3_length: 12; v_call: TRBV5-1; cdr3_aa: ASSLTGLTYEQY
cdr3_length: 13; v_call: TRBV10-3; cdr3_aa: AISPRGQGSTEAF
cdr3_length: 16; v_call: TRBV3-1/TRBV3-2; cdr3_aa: ASSQRVTSGGASDEQF
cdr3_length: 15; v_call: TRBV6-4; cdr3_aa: ASRADLTKEVEEKLF
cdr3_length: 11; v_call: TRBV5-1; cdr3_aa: ASRNYSKNIQY
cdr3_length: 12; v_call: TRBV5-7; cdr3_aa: ASSLARGHQPQH
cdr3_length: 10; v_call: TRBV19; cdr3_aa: ASSVDRVRAF
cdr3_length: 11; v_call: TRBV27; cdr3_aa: ASARTANYGYT
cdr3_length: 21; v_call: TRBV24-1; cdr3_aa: ATSDLLEPRREASLMGANVLT
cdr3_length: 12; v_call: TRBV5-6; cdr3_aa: ASSVTDRDYGYT
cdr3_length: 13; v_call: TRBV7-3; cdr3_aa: ASSLTGGPLYEQY
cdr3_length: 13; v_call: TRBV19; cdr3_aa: ASSTERQGRYEQY
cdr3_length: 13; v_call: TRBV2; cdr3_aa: ASSEANRGTDTQY